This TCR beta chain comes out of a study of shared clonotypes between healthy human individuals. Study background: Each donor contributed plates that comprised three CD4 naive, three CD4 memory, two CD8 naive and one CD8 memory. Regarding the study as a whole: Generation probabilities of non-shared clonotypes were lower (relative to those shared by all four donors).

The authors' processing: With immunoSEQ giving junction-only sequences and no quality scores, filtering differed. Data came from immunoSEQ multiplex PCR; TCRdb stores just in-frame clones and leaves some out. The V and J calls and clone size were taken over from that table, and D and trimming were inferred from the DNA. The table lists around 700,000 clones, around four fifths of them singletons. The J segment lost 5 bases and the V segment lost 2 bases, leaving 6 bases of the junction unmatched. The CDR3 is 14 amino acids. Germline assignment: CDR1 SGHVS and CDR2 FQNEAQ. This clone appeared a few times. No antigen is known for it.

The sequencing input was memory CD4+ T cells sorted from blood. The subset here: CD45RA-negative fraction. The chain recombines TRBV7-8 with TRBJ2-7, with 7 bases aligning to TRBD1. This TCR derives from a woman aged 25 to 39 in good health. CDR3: CASSLQRDSHEQYF. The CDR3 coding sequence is TGTGCCAGCAGCTTACAACGGGACAGCCACGAGCAGTACTTC.